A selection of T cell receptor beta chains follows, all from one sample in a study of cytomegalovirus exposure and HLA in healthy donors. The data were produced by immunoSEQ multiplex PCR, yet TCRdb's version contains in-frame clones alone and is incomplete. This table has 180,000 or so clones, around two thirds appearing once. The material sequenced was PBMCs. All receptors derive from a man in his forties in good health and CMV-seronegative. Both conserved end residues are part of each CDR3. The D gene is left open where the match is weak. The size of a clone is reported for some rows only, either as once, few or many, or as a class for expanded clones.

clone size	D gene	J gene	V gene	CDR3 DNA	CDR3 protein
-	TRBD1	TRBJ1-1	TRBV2	TGTGCCAGCAGCGTCCGGGACAGGTCGGTGCGGATGAACACTGAAGCTTTCTTT	CASSVRDRSVRMNTEAFF
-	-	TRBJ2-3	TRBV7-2	TGTGCCAGCAGCCACTCTCAGGGAAATACGCAGTATTTT	CASSHSQGNTQYF
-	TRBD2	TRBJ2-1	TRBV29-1	TGCAGCGTTGAAGCTGGGGGGGGGACTGAGCAGTTCTTC	CSVEAGGGTEQFF
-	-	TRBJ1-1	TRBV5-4	TGTGCCAGCAGCCTTAGGCGGGGGAGCACTGAAGCTTTCTTT	CASSLRRGSTEAFF
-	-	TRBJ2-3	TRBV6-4	TGTGCCAGCAGTGAGCAGGCGGGAGATACGCAGTATTTT	CASSEQAGDTQYF
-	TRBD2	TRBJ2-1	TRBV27	TGTGCCAGCAGTTTTACCCCACTAGCGTTTAGCTCCTACAATGAGCAGTTCTTC	CASSFTPLAFSSYNEQFF
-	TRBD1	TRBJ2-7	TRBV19	TGTGCCAGTAGCCCCGGGACAGGGGGCTACCAAGCCCACGAGCAGTACTTC	CASSPGTGGYQAHEQYF
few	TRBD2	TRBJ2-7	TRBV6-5	TGTGCCAGCAGACCCAAACTAGCGGGAGCCTACGAGCAGTACTTC	CASRPKLAGAYEQYF
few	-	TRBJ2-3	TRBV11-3	TGTGCCAGCAGCTTAGGAGAGCCAGATACGCAGTATTTT	CASSLGEPDTQYF
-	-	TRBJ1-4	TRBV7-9	TGTTCCAGCAGCCGATTGACAGGAAATGAAAAACTGTTTTTT	CSSSRLTGNEKLFF
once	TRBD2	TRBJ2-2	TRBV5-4	TGTGCCAGCAGCCCACCGCCGACTAGCGGGGGGAAGTCCGGGGAGCTGTTTTTT	CASSPPPTSGGKSGELFF
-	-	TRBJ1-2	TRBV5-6	TGTGCCAGCAGCTTGGGGTTCACGAGAGCTAACTATGGCTACACCTTC	CASSLGFTRANYGYTF
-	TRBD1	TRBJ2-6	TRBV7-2	TGTGCCAGCAGTCGAACAGGGGTAGCCAACGTCCTGACTTTC	CASSRTGVANVLTF
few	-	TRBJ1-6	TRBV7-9	TGTGCCAGCAACGCGGGGGGGCCGACTTATAATTCACCCCTCCACTTT	CASNAGGPTYNSPLHF
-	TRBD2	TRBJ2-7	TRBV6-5	TGTGCCAGCACCTTAGCGGGGGGCTCCTACGAGCAGTACTTC	CASTLAGGSYEQYF
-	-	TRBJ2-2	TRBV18	TGTGCCAGCTCACCACTAACGGGGGAAACCGGGGAGCTGTTTTTT	CASSPLTGETGELFF
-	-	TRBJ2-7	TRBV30	TGTGCCTGGAGTGCGACAGCCCTCGAGCAGTACTTC	CAWSATALEQYF
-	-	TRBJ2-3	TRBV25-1	TGTGCCAGCAGTAGGGTGACAGACGATACGCAGTATTTT	CASSRVTDDTQYF
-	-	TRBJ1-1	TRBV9	TGTGCCAGCAGCGTAGGCAGGATGGGCACTGAAGCTTTCTTT	CASSVGRMGTEAFF
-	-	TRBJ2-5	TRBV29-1	TGCAGCGGCCAAAACAAGGAGACCCAGTACTTC	CSGQNKETQYF
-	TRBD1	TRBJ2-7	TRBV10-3	TGTGCCATCGACAGGGGGGTCGGGGGCGAGCAGTACTTC	CAIDRGVGGEQYF
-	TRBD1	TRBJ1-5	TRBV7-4	TGTGCCAGCAGCTTAGTCGGCGGACAGGAATTTTATAGCAATCAGCCCCAGCATTTT	CASSLVGGQEFYSNQPQHF
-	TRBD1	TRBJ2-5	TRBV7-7	TGTGCCAGCAGCTCAAGTGGACAGGGAGGAGAGACCCAGTACTTC	CASSSSGQGGETQYF
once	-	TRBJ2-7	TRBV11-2	TGTGCCAGCAGCTTAAAACAGATGCAGTACTTC	CASSLKQMQYF
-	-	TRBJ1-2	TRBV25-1	TGTGCCAGCAGTGACCTCCAGGGGACAACGAATGGCTACACCTTC	CASSDLQGTTNGYTF
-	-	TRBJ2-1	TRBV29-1	TGCAGCGTTGTAGTCGATCTGAGCTCCTACAATGAGCAGTTCTTC	CSVVVDLSSYNEQFF
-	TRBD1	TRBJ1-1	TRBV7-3	TGTGCCAGCAGCCCTGGACAGGGATCCACTGAAGCTTTCTTT	CASSPGQGSTEAFF
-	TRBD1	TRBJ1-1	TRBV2	TGTGCCAGCAGTCGAACAGGGGTCCGGAACACTGAAGCTTTCTTT	CASSRTGVRNTEAFF
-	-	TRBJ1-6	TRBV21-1	TGTGCCAGCAGCAAAGCAGAATTCTACTATAATTCACCCCTCCACTTT	CASSKAEFYYNSPLHF
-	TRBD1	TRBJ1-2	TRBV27	TGTGCCAGCAGCCCAGAGGGCAGGGGGCAACGTGGCTACACCTTC	CASSPEGRGQRGYTF
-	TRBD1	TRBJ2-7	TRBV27	TGTGCCAGCAGCCTCCGGGACAGGGTCTACGAGCAGTACTTC	CASSLRDRVYEQYF
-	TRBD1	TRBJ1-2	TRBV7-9	TGTGCCAGCAGCTTATACGGACAGGGGGCTGGTGGCTACACCTTC	CASSLYGQGAGGYTF
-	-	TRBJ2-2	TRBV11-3	TGTGCCAGCAGCTTAGATTATTTAAGAGCGAACACCGGGGAGCTGTTTTTT	CASSLDYLRANTGELFF
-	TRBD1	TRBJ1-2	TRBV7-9	TGTTCCAGCAGCTCGGGACAGGGGGCGGATGGCTACACCTTC	CSSSSGQGADGYTF
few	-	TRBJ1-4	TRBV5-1	TGCGCCAGCAGCAAGGACAGCAGAGATAATGAAAAACTGTTTTTT	CASSKDSRDNEKLFF
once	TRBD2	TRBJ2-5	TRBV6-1	TGTGCCAGCAGTCAACTAGCGACCGGAGAGACCCAGTACTTC	CASSQLATGETQYF
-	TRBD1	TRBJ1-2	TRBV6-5	TGTGCCAGCAGTTACTCATCTCCGACAGGGTATGGCTACACCTTC	CASSYSSPTGYGYTF
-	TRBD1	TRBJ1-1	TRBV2	TGTGCCAGCGGCCAGGGGGAGAACACTGAAGCTTTCTTT	CASGQGENTEAFF
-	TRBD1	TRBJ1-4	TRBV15	TGTGCCACCAGCCGTATAGGAGGGGGCGCCCATAATGAAAAACTGTTTTTT	CATSRIGGGAHNEKLFF
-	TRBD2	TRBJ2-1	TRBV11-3	TGTGCCAGCAGTAACCTAGCGGGAGGGATAGGTGAGCAGTTCTTC	CASSNLAGGIGEQFF
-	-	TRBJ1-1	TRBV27	TGTGCCAGCAGGGGGCTATGGAACACTGAAGCTTTCTTT	CASRGLWNTEAFF
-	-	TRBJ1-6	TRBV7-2	TGTGCCAGCGGTCCGACGGGAGTGGATGGGCCCCTCCACTTT	CASGPTGVDGPLHF
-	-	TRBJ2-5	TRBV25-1	TGTGCCAGCAGTGATTCAGGGGTGGAGACCCAGTACTTC	CASSDSGVETQYF
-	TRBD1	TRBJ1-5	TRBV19	TGTGCCAGTAGTATTGGTACAGGGGGCCTTGGACAGCCCCAGCATTTT	CASSIGTGGLGQPQHF
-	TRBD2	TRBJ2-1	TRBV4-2	TGTGCCAGCAGCTTGCGGGGGGGCGGGGATAATGAGCAGTTCTTC	CASSLRGGGDNEQFF
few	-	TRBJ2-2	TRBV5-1	TGCGCCAGCAGCTTGTTCATTGGGCGGGTACCGAACACCGGGGAGCTGTTTTTT	CASSLFIGRVPNTGELFF
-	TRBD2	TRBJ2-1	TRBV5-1	TGCGCCAGCAGGACTACGGAGCGGGAGGTATACAATGAGCAGTTCTTC	CASRTTEREVYNEQFF
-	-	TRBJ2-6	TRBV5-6	TGTGCCAGCAGCTTCGACAGGTTCGGGGCCAACGTCCTGACTTTC	CASSFDRFGANVLTF
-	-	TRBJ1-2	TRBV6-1	TGTGCCAGCAGTGAGGGCAGGACACGGACTATGAGCTACACCTTC	CASSEGRTRTMSYTF
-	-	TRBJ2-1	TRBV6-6	TGTGCCAGCACCCCCGAGGACTGGGACTACAATGAGCAGTTCTTC	CASTPEDWDYNEQFF
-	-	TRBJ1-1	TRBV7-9	TGTGCCAGCAGCTTAGACCTGAGGGCGGCTGAAGCTTTCTTT	CASSLDLRAAEAFF
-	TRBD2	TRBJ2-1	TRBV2	TGTGCCAGCAGTGAGAGACTAGCGAGTGAGCAGTTCTTC	CASSERLASEQFF
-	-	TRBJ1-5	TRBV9	TGTGCCAGCAGCGTAGAGCCAGGGTTAAAGCCCCAGCATTTT	CASSVEPGLKPQHF
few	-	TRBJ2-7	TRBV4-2	TGTGCCAGCAGCCAAGATTGGACTACTATGCAGTACTTC	CASSQDWTTMQYF
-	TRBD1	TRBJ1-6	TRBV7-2	TGTGCCAGCAGCCTCGAGGGGGCAGGTTCACCCCTCCACTTT	CASSLEGAGSPLHF
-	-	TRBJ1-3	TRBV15	TGTGCCACCAGCAGATTGGGGTTGGGGGCTGGTGGGAGAAACACCATATATTTT	CATSRLGLGAGGRNTIYF
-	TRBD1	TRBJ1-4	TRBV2	TGTGCCAGCACGAGAATTTCCGGGACAGGGGTTGAAAAACTGTTTTTT	CASTRISGTGVEKLFF